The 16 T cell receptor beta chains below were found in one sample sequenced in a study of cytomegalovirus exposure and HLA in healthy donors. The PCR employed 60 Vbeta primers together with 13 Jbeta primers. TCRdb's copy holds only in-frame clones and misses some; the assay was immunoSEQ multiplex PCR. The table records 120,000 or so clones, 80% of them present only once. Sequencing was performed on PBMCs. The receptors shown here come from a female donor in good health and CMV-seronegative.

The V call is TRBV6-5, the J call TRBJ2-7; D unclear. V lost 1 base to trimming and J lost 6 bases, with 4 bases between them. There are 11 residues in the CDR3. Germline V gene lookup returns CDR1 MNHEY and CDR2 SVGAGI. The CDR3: CASSYYGEQYF. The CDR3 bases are TGTGCCAGCAGTTACTACGGCGAGCAGTACTTC.

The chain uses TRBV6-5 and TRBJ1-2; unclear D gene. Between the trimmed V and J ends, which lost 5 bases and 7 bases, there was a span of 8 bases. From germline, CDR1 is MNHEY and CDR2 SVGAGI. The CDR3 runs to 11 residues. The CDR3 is CASSNQLGYTF. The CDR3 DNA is TGTGCCAGCAGTAACCAACTTGGCTACACCTTC.

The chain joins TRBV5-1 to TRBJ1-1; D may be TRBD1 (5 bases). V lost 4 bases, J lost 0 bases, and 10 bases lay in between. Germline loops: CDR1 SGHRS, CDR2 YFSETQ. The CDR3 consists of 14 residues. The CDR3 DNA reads TGCGCCAGCAGCCCCGGGACTTTGAACACTGAAGCTTTCTTT. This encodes CASSPGTLNTEAFF.

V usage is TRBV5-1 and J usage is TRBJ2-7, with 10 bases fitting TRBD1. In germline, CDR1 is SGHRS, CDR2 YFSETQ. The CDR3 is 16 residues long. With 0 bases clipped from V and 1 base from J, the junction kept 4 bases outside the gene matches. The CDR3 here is CASSLATGGGSYEQYF. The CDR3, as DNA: TGCGCCAGCAGCTTGGCGACAGGGGGCGGATCCTACGAGCAGTACTTC.

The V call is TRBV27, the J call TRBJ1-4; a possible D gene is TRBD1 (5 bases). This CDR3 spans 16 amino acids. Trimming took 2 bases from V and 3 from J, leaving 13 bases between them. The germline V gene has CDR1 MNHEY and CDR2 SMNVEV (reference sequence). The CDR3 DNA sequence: TGTGCCAGCAGTTTAATACCGGGGGTGGCTAATGAAAAACTGTTTTTT. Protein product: CASSLIPGVANEKLFF. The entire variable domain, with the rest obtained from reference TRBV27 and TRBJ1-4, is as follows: EAQVTQNPRYLITVTGKKLTVTCSQNMNHEYMSWYRQDPGLGLRQIYYSMNVEVTDKGDVPEGYKVSRKEKRNFPLILESPSPNQTSLYFCASSLIPGVANEKLFFGSGTQLSVL.

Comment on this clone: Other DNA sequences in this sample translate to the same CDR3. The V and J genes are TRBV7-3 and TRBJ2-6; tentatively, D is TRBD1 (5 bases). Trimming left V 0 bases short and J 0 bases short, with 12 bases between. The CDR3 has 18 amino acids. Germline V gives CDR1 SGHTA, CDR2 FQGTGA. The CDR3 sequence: CASSLTSPGYSGANVLTF. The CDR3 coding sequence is TGTGCCAGCAGCTTAACTAGTCCAGGGTACTCTGGGGCCAACGTCCTGACTTTC.

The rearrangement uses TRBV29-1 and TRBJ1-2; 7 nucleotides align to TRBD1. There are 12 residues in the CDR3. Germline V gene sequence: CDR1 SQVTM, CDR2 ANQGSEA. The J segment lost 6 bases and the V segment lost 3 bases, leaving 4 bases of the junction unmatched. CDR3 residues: CSVDRQGDGYTF. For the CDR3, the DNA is TGCAGCGTTGATCGACAGGGAGATGGCTACACCTTC.

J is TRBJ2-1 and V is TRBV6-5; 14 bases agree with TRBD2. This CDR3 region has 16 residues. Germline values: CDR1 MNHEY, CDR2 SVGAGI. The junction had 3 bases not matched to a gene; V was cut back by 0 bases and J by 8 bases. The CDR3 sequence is CASSYSGTSGRYEQFF. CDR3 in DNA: TGTGCCAGCAGTTACTCGGGGACTAGCGGGAGATATGAGCAGTTCTTC.

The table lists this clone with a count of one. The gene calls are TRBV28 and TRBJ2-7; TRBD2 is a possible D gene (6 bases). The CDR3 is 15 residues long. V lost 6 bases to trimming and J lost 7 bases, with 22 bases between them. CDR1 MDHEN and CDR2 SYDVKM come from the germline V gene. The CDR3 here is CASRPGTARLGEQYF. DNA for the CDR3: TGTGCCAGCAGGCCCGGGACTGCGAGGTTGGGGGAGCAGTACTTC.

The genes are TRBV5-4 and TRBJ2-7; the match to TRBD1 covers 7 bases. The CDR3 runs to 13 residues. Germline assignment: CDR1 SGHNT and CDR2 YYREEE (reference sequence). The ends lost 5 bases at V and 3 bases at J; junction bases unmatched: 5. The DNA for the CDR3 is TGTGCCAGCAGACAACAGGGGAGCTACGAGCAGTACTTC. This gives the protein CASRQQGSYEQYF.

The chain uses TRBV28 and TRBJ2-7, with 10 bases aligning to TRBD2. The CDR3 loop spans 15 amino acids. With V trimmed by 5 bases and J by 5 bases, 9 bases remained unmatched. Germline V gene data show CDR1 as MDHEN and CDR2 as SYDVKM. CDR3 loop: CASSQAGGPRDEQYF. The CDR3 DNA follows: TGTGCCAGCAGTCAAGCGGGAGGGCCTCGGGACGAGCAGTACTTC.

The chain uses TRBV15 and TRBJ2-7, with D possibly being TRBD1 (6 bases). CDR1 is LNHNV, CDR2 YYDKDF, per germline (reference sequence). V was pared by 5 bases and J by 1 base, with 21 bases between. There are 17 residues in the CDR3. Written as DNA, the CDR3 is TGTGCCACCAGCCGCGGGCGACGGGACAAAGGATCCTACGAGCAGTACTTC. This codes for CATSRGRRDKGSYEQYF. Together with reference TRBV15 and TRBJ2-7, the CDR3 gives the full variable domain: DAMVIQNPRYQVTQFGKPVTLSCSQTLNHNVMYWYQQKSSQAPKLLFHYYDKDFNNEADTPDNFQSRRPNTSFCFLDIRSPGLGDTAMYLCATSRGRRDKGSYEQYFGPGTRLTVT.

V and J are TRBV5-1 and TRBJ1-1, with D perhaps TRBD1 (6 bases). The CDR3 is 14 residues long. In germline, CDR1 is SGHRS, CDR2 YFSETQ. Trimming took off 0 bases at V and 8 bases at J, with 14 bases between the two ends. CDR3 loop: CASSLAGGAREAFF. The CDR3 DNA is TGCGCCAGCAGCTTGGCCGGGGGGGCGAGGGAAGCTTTCTTT.

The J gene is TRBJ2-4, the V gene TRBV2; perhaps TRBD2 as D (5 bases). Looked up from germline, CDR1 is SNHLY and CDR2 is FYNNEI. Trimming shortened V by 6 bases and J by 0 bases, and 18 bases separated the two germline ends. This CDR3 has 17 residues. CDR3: CASSSQGGKIAKNIQYF. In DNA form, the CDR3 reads TGTGCCAGCAGCTCCCAAGGAGGAAAAATAGCCAAAAACATTCAGTACTTC.

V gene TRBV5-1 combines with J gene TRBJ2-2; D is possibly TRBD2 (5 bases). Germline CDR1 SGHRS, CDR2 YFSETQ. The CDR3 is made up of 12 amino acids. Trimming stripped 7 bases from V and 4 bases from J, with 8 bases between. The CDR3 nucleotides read TGCGCCAGCGGACGGGGCACCGGGGAGCTGTTTTTT. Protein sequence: CASGRGTGELFF.

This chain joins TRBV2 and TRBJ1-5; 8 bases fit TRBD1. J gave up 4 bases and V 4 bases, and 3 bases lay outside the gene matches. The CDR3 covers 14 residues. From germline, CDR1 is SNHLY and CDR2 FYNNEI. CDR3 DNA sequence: TGTGCCAGCAGTGTTCAGGGGGCAAATCAGCCCCAGCATTTT. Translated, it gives CASSVQGANQPQHF.